This T cell receptor (beta chain) came from a study of T cells in Graves' hyperthyroidism and ophthalmopathy. Study-level points and caveats: Most thyroid clonotypes that were expanded above 0.001 also turned up in blood.

Those patients with uncontrolled infection, other autoimmune disease, pregnancy or lactation were excluded. Regions amplified from RNA transcripts were the TCR beta CDR3 regions. The primer set for the first-round RT-PCR of the TCR CDR3 was HTBI. TCRdb called the multiplex PCR reads again in MiXCR, with one record for every CDR3 protein. The top ten clones hold 25% to 35% of a sample with around 500,000 distinct CDR3 sequences, around 15% of them seen once. Trimming pared 0 bases from V and 4 bases from J, leaving 7 bases between. The CDR3 runs to 14 residues. Germline CDR1 ENHRY, CDR2 SYGVKD. Concerning this clonotype itself: Its antigen is currently unknown.

This TCR was sampled from a woman in her twenties or thirties with Graves' ophthalmopathy. The material sequenced was blood. This sequence joins TRBV10-3 and TRBJ1-5; unclear D gene. The CDR3 sequence is CAISESFRNQPQHF. In DNA, the CDR3 is TGTGCCATCAGTGAGTCTTTCAGAAATCAGCCCCAGCATTTT.